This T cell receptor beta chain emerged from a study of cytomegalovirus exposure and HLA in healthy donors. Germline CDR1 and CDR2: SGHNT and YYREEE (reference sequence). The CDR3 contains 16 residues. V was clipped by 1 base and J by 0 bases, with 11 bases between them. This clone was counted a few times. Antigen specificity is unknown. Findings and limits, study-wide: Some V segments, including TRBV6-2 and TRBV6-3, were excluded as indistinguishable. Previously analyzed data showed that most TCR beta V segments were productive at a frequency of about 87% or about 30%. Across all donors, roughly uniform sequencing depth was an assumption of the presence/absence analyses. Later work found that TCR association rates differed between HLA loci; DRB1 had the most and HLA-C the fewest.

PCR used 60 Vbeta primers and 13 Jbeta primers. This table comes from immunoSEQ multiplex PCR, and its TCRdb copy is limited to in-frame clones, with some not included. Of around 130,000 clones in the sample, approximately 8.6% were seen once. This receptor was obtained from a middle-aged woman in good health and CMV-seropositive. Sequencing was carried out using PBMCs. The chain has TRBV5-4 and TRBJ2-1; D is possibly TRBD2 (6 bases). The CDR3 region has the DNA TGTGCCAGCAGCTTGTCTCGGGGGAGCTCCTACAATGAGCAGTTCTTC. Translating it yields CASSLSRGSSYNEQFF. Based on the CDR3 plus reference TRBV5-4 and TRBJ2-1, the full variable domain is ETGVTQSPTHLIKTRGQQVTLRCSSQSGHNTVSWYQQALGQGPQFIFQYYREEENGRGNFPPRFSGLQFPNYSSELNVNALELDDSALYLCASSLSRGSSYNEQFFGPGTRLTVL.